Listed here are 7 T cell receptor beta chains from one sample, sequenced in a study of shared clonotypes between healthy human individuals. Generated by immunoSEQ multiplex PCR, the TCRdb table keeps only in-frame clones and is missing some. The table lists more than 400,000 clones, roughly 80% of them singletons. Sequences were obtained from PBMCs. The source is a woman in her thirties or forties in good health. Some clones in this sample may be carry-over from other donors' samples.

The chain links TRBV30 to TRBJ2-4; 7 bases match TRBD1. The germline CDR1 and CDR2 sequences are GTSNPN and SVGIG (reference sequence). V was clipped by 0 bases and J by 2 bases; unmatched bases: 13. This CDR3 contains 18 residues. Written as DNA, the CDR3 is TGTGCCTGGAGTGTACGGTGGGACAGCCTCGGGTCCAAAAACATTCAGTACTTC. It is translated as CAWSVRWDSLGSKNIQYF.

This clone was detected ten times or more. This sequence joins TRBV28 and TRBJ2-2, with D perhaps being TRBD1 or TRBD2 (6 bases each). This CDR3 has 14 amino acids. Germline lookup yields CDR1 MDHEN and CDR2 SYDVKM. The V and J ends lost 7 bases and 4 bases respectively, with 13 bases between them. The CDR3 is CASTLGGLTGELFF. DNA for the CDR3: TGTGCCAGCACCCTTGGGGGGCTCACCGGGGAGCTGTTTTTT.

The CDR3 DNA reads TGCGCCAGCAGCCGGGACGGGAACACTGAAGCTTTCTTT. Its protein is CASSRDGNTEAFF. The chain joins TRBV5-1 to TRBJ1-1; D perhaps matches TRBD1 (5 bases). From germline, CDR1 is SGHRS and CDR2 YFSETQ. V lost 4 bases and J 1 base, leaving 8 bases between the germline ends. The CDR3 extends over 13 amino acids.

The chain has TRBV28 and TRBJ2-7; D perhaps matches TRBD2 (6 bases). Trimming removed 1 base at V and 2 bases at J, with 12 bases between. Looked up from germline, CDR1 is MDHEN and CDR2 is SYDVKM. CDR3 length: 15 residues. The CDR3 protein is CASSLFGGNPYEQYF. The CDR3 DNA sequence: TGTGCCAGCAGTTTATTCGGCGGGAACCCCTACGAGCAGTACTTC.

The chain combines TRBV5-1 with TRBJ2-7; a weak D match, TRBD2 (5 bases). CDR3 length: 15 amino acids. Germline V gives CDR1 SGHRS, CDR2 YFSETQ. Deletions cut 0 bases from V and 6 bases from J, with 16 bases between. CDR3 in amino acids: CASSLVSGSPAEQYF. DNA for the CDR3: TGCGCCAGCAGCTTGGTTTCGGGGAGCCCGGCCGAGCAGTACTTC.

This chain connects TRBV9 to TRBJ2-5; the D gene is possibly TRBD1 (5 bases). The V end lost 0 bases, the J end lost 4 bases, and 13 bases lay between the germline ends. The CDR3 length is 15 residues. CDR1 is SGDLS, CDR2 YYNGEE, per germline. The CDR3 is CASSVAGAPPETQYF. CDR3 sequence (DNA): TGTGCCAGCAGCGTAGCTGGGGCCCCTCCAGAGACCCAGTACTTC.

This chain connects TRBV10-3 to TRBJ2-7; TRBD2 might be the D (6 bases). Trimming pared 9 bases from V and 6 bases from J, leaving 21 bases between. Germline V CDR1 and CDR2: ENHRY, SYGVKD. This CDR3 region has 14 residues. The CDR3 DNA reads TGTGCCATGCGGCCAGCGGGTGAACCCTGCGAGCAGTACTTC. Its protein product is CAMRPAGEPCEQYF.